Described below is a single TCR beta chain sequence and its context. Antigen: not known. Profiled with immunoSEQ multiplex PCR; TCRdb holds only in-frame clones, not every one. Among over 100,000 clones listed, 90% were seen once. With V trimmed by 2 bases and J by 6 bases, 6 bases remained unmatched. The germline CDR1 and CDR2 sequences are SGHRS and YFSETQ. The length of the CDR3 is 15 residues. This sample is drawn from a study of T cell responses to AZD1222 COVID-19 vaccine. About the study: The study pooled second doses at about 4 or about 12 weeks.

Study-wide results and limits: The study identified only a handful of AZD1222 recipients as seropositive at baseline.

The sequence was collected from an adult in good health. The chain uses TRBV5-1 and TRBJ1-3, with 9 positions matching TRBD1. The sample was peripheral blood, taken on day 0 of AZD1222 vaccination. CDR3 sequence: CASSFGGTGPNTIYF. DNA for the CDR3: TGCGCCAGCAGCTTCGGCGGGACAGGGCCAAACACCATATATTTT.